A selection of T cell receptor beta chains follows, all from one sample in a study of T cells in localized non-small cell lung cancer. Assay used: immunoSEQ multiplex PCR; TCRdb lists only in-frame clones, some missing. Counted here are some 30,000 clones, 87% occurring once; the ten biggest clones make up about 17%. The source was peripheral blood mononuclear cells, collected before any cancer treatment. These receptors were taken from a man aged 35-75 years with stage III lung adenocarcinoma. CDR3s include the opening cysteine and the closing phenylalanine or tryptophan. Expanded clones are given a class, and other clones once, few, many or no size at all.

>14|TRBV14|TRBJ1-1|NA
CASSRLARDRGAFF
>14|TRBV10-3|TRBJ1-2|NA
CAISDHTLGVGYTF
>16|TRBV12-5|TRBJ2-2|NA
CASGKPGPLNTGELFF
>13|TRBV7-2|TRBJ2-3|NA
CASSLPPRDTQYF
>15|TRBV6-1|TRBJ1-1|NA
CASSGTASMNTEAFF
>16|TRBV21-1|TRBJ2-7|NA
CASSRRGTEDLYEQYF
>12|TRBV29-1|TRBJ2-5|NA
CSVDLRHETQYF
>15|TRBV28|TRBJ1-6|NA
CASNDPTRYNSPLHF
>15|TRBV2|TRBJ1-2|NA
CARGSGHQSHYGYTF
>18|TRBV13|TRBJ2-3|NA
CASSPSPVAGGSWDTQYF
>14|TRBV5-4|TRBJ1-1|NA
CASRRDGGSGEAFF
>14|TRBV7-9|TRBJ1-1|few
CASSSLLGHTEAFF
>17|TRBV4-3|TRBJ2-1|NA
CASSQDSLGLEGSEQFF
>14|TRBV29-1|TRBJ2-7|NA
CSVTIQRGFYEQYF
>12|TRBV28|TRBJ1-1|NA
CASSLLNTEAFF
>13|TRBV2|TRBJ2-3|once
CASRATSTDTQYF
>14|TRBV14|TRBJ1-1|NA
CASSLNRGSAEAFF
>15|TRBV5-1|TRBJ1-4|few
CASSLARATNEKLFF
>13|TRBV7-2|TRBJ1-2|NA
CASSSTGTGGYTF
>11|TRBV20-1|TRBJ2-3|NA
CSAPLADTQYF
>15|TRBV4-3|TRBJ2-7|once
CASSQAGGRTYEQYF
>17|TRBV10-2|TRBJ2-7|NA
CASSEPRTGLGSLEQYF